Shown below are 9 T cell receptor beta chains from a single sample sequenced in a study of STAT5B mutations in CD4+ large granular lymphocyte leukemia. Using immunoSEQ multiplex PCR, the repertoire was profiled, and TCRdb retains in-frame clones only, with some absent. This sample has approximately 30,000 clones, with about 88% found just once. The sample consisted of CD4+ T cells from blood buffy coats. The receptor set was obtained from a human donor in good health.

This chain uses TRBV19 with TRBJ1-5; 7 bases are a match to TRBD1. V was pared by 5 bases and J by 0 bases, with 16 bases of the junction left unmatched. There are 19 residues in the CDR3. Germline V gene sequence: CDR1 LNHDA, CDR2 SQIVND (reference sequence). The CDR3 DNA follows: TGTGCCAGTAGTCCAGTCATGGGACAGAGAAAATATAGCAATCAGCCCCAGCATTTT. It translates to CASSPVMGQRKYSNQPQHF.

The CDR3 sequence: CASSEFYEQFF. The CDR3, as DNA: TGTGCCAGCAGTGAATTCTATGAGCAGTTCTTC. V gene TRBV6-1 combines with J gene TRBJ2-1; D unclear. Looked up from germline, CDR1 is MNHNS and CDR2 is SASEGT. Trimming shortened V by 2 bases and J by 8 bases, and 4 bases separated the two germline ends. The CDR3 loop spans 11 amino acids.

The chain joins TRBV7-3 to TRBJ2-7; D ambiguous. Germline V gene data show CDR1 as SGHTA and CDR2 as FQGTGA. The CDR3 consists of 13 residues. V lost 1 base to trimming and J lost 7 bases, with 11 bases between them. The DNA of the CDR3 is TGTGCCAGCAGCTTAAGCCCAGTGGGTGAGCAGTACTTC. Translated: CASSLSPVGEQYF.

The chain recombines TRBV11-2 with TRBJ1-1; tentatively, D is TRBD1 (5 bases). The germline gives CDR1 SGHAT, CDR2 FQNNGV. The CDR3 runs 12 residues. The germline V and J ends were trimmed by 2 bases and 6 bases, with 7 bases remaining between them. The CDR3 here is CASSLWGSEAFF. CDR3 nucleotide sequence: TGTGCCAGCAGCTTATGGGGGTCTGAAGCTTTCTTT.

This clone has just one count. The chain joins TRBV5-1 to TRBJ2-5, with D uncertain. Per germline, CDR1 SGHRS and CDR2 YFSETQ. With 3 bases removed from V and 5 bases from J, the gap between germline ends came to 17 bases. CDR3 size: 15 residues. The CDR3 reads CASSSNSPEAETQYF. The CDR3 nucleotides are TGCGCCAGCAGCTCAAACTCCCCAGAGGCGGAGACCCAGTACTTC.

This chain connects TRBV5-3 to TRBJ2-3, with TRBD2 matching 15 bases. TRBV5-3 is marked as an open reading frame, function uncertain. The CDR3 sequence is 18 residues long. The ends lost 3 bases at V and 5 bases at J; junction bases unmatched: 10. The CDR3 loop is CARSSMVGLAGGGDTQYF. Written as DNA, the CDR3 is TGTGCCAGAAGCTCCATGGTGGGACTAGCGGGAGGAGGAGATACGCAGTATTTT.

V and J are TRBV19 and TRBJ1-5, with D possibly TRBD1 on 5 matching bases. CDR3 length equals 16 residues. Trimming left V 1 base short and J 6 bases short, with 16 bases between. CDR1 and CDR2 (germline): LNHDA, SQIVND (reference sequence). DNA of the CDR3: TGTGCCAGTAGTATAGCCCGCCCAGTGGGGGGTCAGCCCCAGCATTTT. Protein sequence: CASSIARPVGGQPQHF.

This clone was recorded once. The chain employs TRBV29-1 and TRBJ2-7; 16 nucleotides align to TRBD2. CDR3 length equals 18 residues. The ends lost 4 bases at V and 2 bases at J; junction bases unmatched: 11. The germline gives CDR1 SQVTM, CDR2 ANQGSEA. The CDR3 bases are TGCAGCGTTGGAAGTCCCGGGACTAGCGGGAGGGCCACCTACGAGCAGTACTTC. Protein product: CSVGSPGTSGRATYEQYF.

The table lists this clone with a few counts. J is TRBJ2-5 and V is TRBV30, with D tentatively TRBD2 (6 bases). The CDR3 contains 12 residues. Trimming took 4 bases from V and 7 from J, leaving 13 bases between them. Germline CDR1 reads GTSNPN; CDR2 reads SVGIG (reference sequence). The CDR3: CAWTAGPGTQYF. CDR3 DNA sequence: TGTGCCTGGACTGCGGGACCGGGGACCCAGTACTTC.